This paragraph reports one TCR beta chain. Its antigen remains unknown. This specimen comes from a study of CD4+ T cells in melanoma. Generated by immunoSEQ multiplex PCR, the TCRdb table keeps only in-frame clones and is missing some. The table has 140,000 or so clones, roughly 91% seen once. Broader study findings: CD8+ T cell, macrophage and B cell function reportedly correlated with neoantigen-specific CD4+ T cells. Neoantigen-specific CD4+ T cells in melanoma reportedly had diverse differentiation states.

V gave up 0 bases and J gave up 2 bases; unmatched junction bases: 7. The CDR3 totals 17 residues. Looked up from germline, CDR1 is WSHSY and CDR2 is SAAADI. The chain uses TRBV10-2 and TRBJ2-1; 7 bases fit TRBD1. The TCR originated in a human donor with melanoma. CDR3 nucleotides: TGCGCCAGCAGTGAGTCAACCAACAGGGGCCCCTACAATGAGCAGTTCTTC. Translation gives CASSESTNRGPYNEQFF.